This record looks at one T cell receptor (beta chain) sequence and its context. This sample was included in a study of shared clonotypes between healthy human individuals. Method: immunoSEQ multiplex PCR; TCRdb's copy keeps in-frame clones and lacks some. Among some 2,500,000 clones listed, about 90% were seen once. CDR1 is SGHVS, CDR2 FNYEAQ, per germline. V shed 1 base and J shed 2 bases, with 12 bases lying between them. The CDR3 contains 15 residues. The sequenced material came from naive CD4+ T cells from PBMCs. Subset: CD45RA+ positively selected. The clonotype originates from a man between 18 and 35 years old in good health. Some clones in this sample may be carry-over from other donors' samples. V gene TRBV7-6 combines with J gene TRBJ2-7, with a possible D match to TRBD2 (6 bases). As DNA, the CDR3 is TGTGCCAGCAGCTTAGAGCCCCCGGGGGCCTACGAGCAGTACTTC. As protein: CASSLEPPGAYEQYF. Variable domain in full (rest from reference TRBV7-6 and TRBJ2-7): GAGVSQSPRYKVTKRGQDVALRCDPISGHVSLYWYRQALGQGPEFLTYFNYEAQQDKSGLPNDRFSAERPEGSISTLTIQRTEQRDSAMYRCASSLEPPGAYEQYFGPGTRLTVT.